This T cell receptor beta chain was sequenced in a study of blood T cell repertoires in COVID-19. This CDR3 comprises 14 residues. The germline V gene has CDR1 SGHRS and CDR2 YFSETQ. Trimming left V 0 bases short and J 2 bases short, with 8 bases between. In the authors' workflow: For nucleated cells, counts were estimated from reference gene primer amplification. The protocol was immunoSEQ multiplex PCR, while the TCRdb copy is restricted to in-frame clones and leaves out a portion. V and J calls and clone size are copied from that table; D and trimming were computed from the DNA. The sample carries over 250,000 clones, 65% to 90% recorded once.

The J gene is TRBJ1-2, the V gene TRBV5-1; tentative D call: TRBD1 (5 bases). The specimen was peripheral blood. The receptor comes from a human donor in a cohort sampled during active COVID-19. The DNA for the CDR3 is TGCGCCAGCAGCTTGGACAGGAGAAACTATGGCTACACCTTC. Translated, it gives CASSLDRRNYGYTF.